The clone carrying this T cell receptor beta chain was detected once. Its matching antigen is unknown. Noted time point: healthy volunteer bleed at 2 weeks. Total RNA was isolated from unfractionated whole blood. Individual cDNA molecules (in the library) carried attached unique molecular identifiers. Authors' processing steps: Counting gave a median of about 89,000 TCRs per sample, with values ranging from about 20,000 to 750,000. Via MiXCR, TCRdb re-called the RACE reads, giving one row per CDR3 protein. TCRdb, rather than the study authors, made the V and J calls. The sample includes around 130,000 distinct CDR3 sequences, approximately 10% of them seen just once. The CDR3 has 14 residues. V dropped 7 bases and J dropped 8; count of bases not matched to a gene: 8. Germline loops: CDR1 LNHDA, CDR2 SQIVND (reference sequence). The data are from a study of human T cells and chemical hapten exposure. Whole-study findings and limits: Sensitizing to DPC left TCRs with a frequency above 1 in 1000 unaltered.

The clonotype was recovered from a male donor in good health. Some clones in this sample may be carry-over from other donors' samples. The sequenced sample was whole blood. V gene TRBV19 combines with J gene TRBJ1-6; TRBD1 matches at 7 bases. DNA of the CDR3: TGTGCCAGTACCAGGGACAGTGGTGATTCACCCCTCCACTTT. Protein product: CASTRDSGDSPLHF.